The present TCR beta chain was sequenced within a study of blood T cells in healthy people across ages. Regarding the study as a whole: Roughly linear declines in TCR beta diversity per million T cells occurred with age.

A second PCR of 7 to 11 cycles used a sample-barcoded 5' primer and a J-beta primer mix. Using its own MiXCR run on the 5' RACE reads, TCRdb lists one record per CDR3 protein. The sample holds 1.5 million to 2 million distinct CDR3 sequences, approximately 40% seen once. On this clonotype: Its antigen is unidentified.

The V gene's germline CDR1 is MNHEY and CDR2 SMNVEV (reference sequence). The CDR3 extends over 15 amino acids. The gene calls are TRBV27 and TRBJ2-4; possibly TRBD1 or TRBD2 for D (5 bases each). The J call is in doubt because the DNA end fits TRBJ2-7 better. Sequenced: blood. The TCR originated in a human donor in good health. CDR3 region: CASSSRSGGTYEQYF. Written as DNA, the CDR3 is TGTGCCAGCAGTTCGCGTTCTGGGGGAACCTACGAGCAGTACTTC.